This T cell receptor beta chain was retrieved from a study of T cell changes during pregnancy in multiple sclerosis. Trimming cost V 8 bases and J 4 bases, with 15 bases left between them. Per germline, CDR1 SGHVS and CDR2 FQNEAQ. The CDR3 consists of 14 residues. Method: immunoSEQ multiplex PCR; TCRdb's copy keeps in-frame clones and lacks some. The sample contains 60,000 or so clones, roughly 87% of which appear only once. This chain uses TRBV7-8 with TRBJ2-1; TRBD2 might be the D (6 bases). The TCR originated in a female donor in good health, enrolled as a control in a pregnancy study. The input for sequencing was peripheral blood, taken in the second trimester of pregnancy. In DNA form, the CDR3 reads TGTGCCAGCTCCCGGCAGGAGGGTTACAATGAGCAGTTCTTC. This sequence encodes CASSRQEGYNEQFF.